This TCR beta chain was captured by sequencing in a study of T-cell reconstitution after alpha-beta-depleted transplantation in children. This clonotype has at least ten counts. A TCRbeta library incorporating unique molecular identifiers was prepared. One entry per CDR3 protein results from TCRdb running MiXCR on the PCR reads. The table lists approximately 290,000 distinct CDR3 sequences, 11% of them singletons. The CDR3 has 17 residues. V lost 0 bases to trimming and J lost 1 base; unmatched junction nucleotides: 8. Germline lookup yields CDR1 DFQATT and CDR2 SNEGSKA (reference sequence). The sample in question was peripheral blood, obtained 180 days after TCRalphabeta/CD19-depleted stem cell transplant. The chain couples TRBV20-1 to TRBJ2-4, with TRBD2 matching over 8 bases. This receptor was identified in a male patient between 2 and 15 years old who had a stem cell transplant for chronic granulomatous disease, so the T cells may come from the graft donor. CDR3 loop: CSARDYYSGSAKNIQYF. The DNA for the CDR3 is TGCAGTGCTAGAGATTATTACAGCGGGAGTGCCAAAAACATTCAGTACTTC.